This T cell receptor beta chain comes out of a study of Ad26.COV2.S vaccination and SARS-CoV-2 variants. Study-level results: Those who received the vaccine showed greater spike-specific TCR breadth than those given placebo. An underestimation of total T cell responses may have resulted from the TCR breadth and depth analyses.

With regard to this clone: Its specificity is not known.

Data came from immunoSEQ multiplex PCR; TCRdb stores just in-frame clones and leaves some out. The sample records hundreds of thousands of clones, 83% being singletons. Germline assignment: CDR1 PRHDT and CDR2 FYEKMQ (reference sequence). Trimming shortened V by 5 bases and J by 0 bases, and 5 bases separated the two germline ends. The CDR3 runs to 12 residues. Specified treatment: about 20 received Ad26.COV2.S at low or high dose, single or two shots; 5 received placebo; per-sample allocation not given. The study sampled participants on day 63 after the first vaccine or placebo injection. Ad26 vector vaccine expressed Wuhan-strain SARS-CoV-2 spike.

The chain links TRBV13 to TRBJ2-7; no clear D. This receptor was taken from a person aged 18-65 years who received the Ad26.COV2.S COVID-19 vaccine or a placebo. The starting material was peripheral blood, obtained in a trial of Ad26.COV2.S vaccine versus placebo. The CDR3, as DNA: TGTGCCAGCAGCCCAGGCTCCTACGAGCAGTACTTC. Translating it yields CASSPGSYEQYF.